Listed below are T cell receptor beta chains from one sample, sequenced in a study of T cell repertoires in cytomegalovirus infection. What these receptors recognize is not known. TCRdb itself ran the reads through MiXCR, one entry per CDR3 protein. The table has about 830,000 distinct CDR3 sequences, approximately 32% seen once. Material: cultured CD8+ T cells from PBMCs, obtained from culture after CMV antigen stimulation. The receptors stem from a human donor in good health (CMV status not recorded). Some clones in this sample may be carry-over from other donors' samples. The CDR3 runs from the conserved cysteine through the conserved F or W. D genes are given only for firm matches. Part of the rows lack a size; the others show once, few, many or a class for expanded clones.

J: TRBJ2-1; D: .; size: .; V: TRBV24-1; CDR3: CATSSVWGNEQFF; DNA: TGTGCCACCAGTTCGGTTTGGGGTAATGAGCAGTTCTTC
J: TRBJ1-3; D: .; size: few; V: TRBV7-3; CDR3: CASSSWVHRTGNTIYF; DNA: TGTGCCAGCAGCTCCTGGGTGCATAGGACGGGAAACACCATATATTTT
J: TRBJ2-3; D: TRBD2; size: few; V: TRBV7-2; CDR3: CASSHSGGVGDTQYF; DNA: TGTGCCAGCAGCCATAGCGGGGGGGTGGGAGATACGCAGTATTTT
J: TRBJ2-3; D: .; size: .; V: TRBV19; CDR3: CASSISYGADTQYF; DNA: TGTGCCAGTAGTATATCCTACGGAGCAGATACGCAGTATTTT
J: TRBJ2-5; D: TRBD2; size: .; V: TRBV20-1; CDR3: CSARGSLGLDGTQYF; DNA: TGCAGTGCTAGAGGGTCACTGGGACTAGACGGGACCCAGTACTTC
J: TRBJ2-7; D: .; size: .; V: TRBV7-6; CDR3: CASSPGGPQYEQYF; DNA: TGTGCCAGCAGCCCCGGGGGGCCCCAATACGAGCAGTACTTC
J: TRBJ2-3; D: .; size: .; V: TRBV3-1; CDR3: CASSQDFFTTDTQYF; DNA: TGTGCCAGCAGCCAAGATTTTTTTACCACAGATACGCAGTATTTT
J: TRBJ1-1; D: .; size: .; V: TRBV28; CDR3: CASSLLTGREAFF; DNA: TGTGCCAGCAGTTTACTCACAGGGCGAGAAGCTTTCTTT
J: TRBJ2-4; D: TRBD1; size: many; V: TRBV12-3/TRBV12-4; CDR3: CASSSRTGMEGHALAKNIQYF; DNA: TGTGCCAGCAGTTCCCGGACAGGGATGGAGGGACACGCCTTGGCCAAAAACATTCAGTACTTC
J: TRBJ1-1; D: .; size: once; V: TRBV4-1; CDR3: CASSQEPRRGTEAFF; DNA: TGCGCCAGCAGCCAAGAGCCCCGGAGGGGGACTGAAGCTTTCTTT